A single sample gave rise to the 10 T cell receptor beta chains below, sequenced in a study of response to subunit inactivated influenza vaccine. One entry per CDR3 protein results from TCRdb running MiXCR on the RT-PCR reads. This table has 600,000 to 850,000 distinct CDR3 sequences, 14% appearing once. Sequenced here: PBMCs from blood, sampled roughly 15 days before vaccination. Every receptor here comes from a man aged 45 to 65 who received an inactivated influenza vaccine.

This clonotype was counted only a few times. The rearrangement joins TRBV6-1 to TRBJ1-6; D gene ambiguous. With 1 base removed from V and 3 bases from J, the gap between germline ends came to 4 bases. Germline values: CDR1 MNHNS, CDR2 SASEGT. The length of the CDR3 is 14 residues. Here the CDR3 reads CASSEEGYNSPLHF. DNA of the CDR3: TGTGCCAGCAGTGAAGAGGGCTATAATTCACCCCTCCACTTT.

Only a few counts were recorded for this clonotype. The chain couples TRBV5-1 to TRBJ1-1; no definite D call. Trimming removed 3 bases at V and 8 bases at J, with 20 bases between. The CDR3 consists of 15 residues. Germline V gene data show CDR1 as SGHRS and CDR2 as YFSETQ. This CDR3 reads CASSWTLQPAGEAFF. In nucleotides, the CDR3 is TGCGCCAGCAGCTGGACCTTACAACCTGCTGGCGAAGCTTTCTTT. The complete variable domain, with remaining parts taken from reference TRBV5-1 and TRBJ1-1, reads KAGVTQTPRYLIKTRGQQVTLSCSPISGHRSVSWYQQTPGQGLQFLFEYFSETQRNKGNFPGRFSGRQFSNSRSEMNVSTLELGDSALYLCASSWTLQPAGEAFFGQGTRLTVV.

This clonotype has a handful of counts. The chain recombines TRBV4-3 with TRBJ2-1, with a tentative D call TRBD2 (5 bases). Germline CDR1 reads LGHNA; CDR2 reads YSLEER. Trimming took 0 bases from V and 8 from J, leaving 17 bases between them. This CDR3 is built from 16 residues. The CDR3 loop is CASSQEVFPRVHEQFF. In DNA, the CDR3 is TGCGCCAGCAGCCAAGAAGTCTTTCCGCGGGTTCATGAGCAGTTCTTC.

The CDR3 sequence is CASSLTFGSGQDTQYF. For the CDR3, the DNA is TGTGCCAGCAGCTTAACCTTCGGGTCCGGGCAGGATACGCAGTATTTT. The chain employs TRBV7-9 and TRBJ2-3; D not resolved. V lost 2 bases and J 6 bases, leaving 18 bases between the germline ends. Germline V gives CDR1 SEHNR, CDR2 FQNEAQ (reference sequence). There are 16 residues in the CDR3.

This clonotype turned up a few times. The chain combines TRBV5-1 with TRBJ2-4; weak D call: TRBD1 (5 bases). Trimming shortened V by 3 bases and J by 2 bases, and 12 bases separated the two germline ends. The CDR3 extends over 15 amino acids. Germline V CDR1 and CDR2: SGHRS, YFSETQ. The CDR3 DNA sequence: TGCGCCAGCAGCTGGGTGCAGGGCCCCAAAAACATTCAGTACTTC. Translation gives CASSWVQGPKNIQYF. Full variable domain (outside the CDR3, taken from reference TRBV5-1 and TRBJ2-4): KAGVTQTPRYLIKTRGQQVTLSCSPISGHRSVSWYQQTPGQGLQFLFEYFSETQRNKGNFPGRFSGRQFSNSRSEMNVSTLELGDSALYLCASSWVQGPKNIQYFGAGTRLSVL.

The chain combines TRBV20-1 with TRBJ2-5; 7 nucleotides match TRBD2. The CDR3 loop spans 12 amino acids. CDR1 and CDR2 (germline): DFQATT, SNEGSKA (reference sequence). The V and J ends lost 6 bases and 4 bases, in that order; junction bases with no gene match: 5. CDR3 sequence reads: CSAPAGVETQYF. The CDR3, as DNA: TGCAGTGCGCCGGCGGGGGTAGAGACCCAGTACTTC.

This chain joins TRBV3-1 and TRBJ2-7; 8 nucleotides match TRBD1. The CDR3 consists of 14 residues. Looked up from germline, CDR1 is LGHDT and CDR2 is YNNKEL (reference sequence). The V gene end was trimmed by 1 base and the J gene end by 6 bases; junction bases not matched to a gene: 5. The CDR3 region has the DNA TGTGCCAGCAGCCAAGCCGGGACAGGTCTCGAGCAGTACTTC. It is translated as CASSQAGTGLEQYF.

The V gene is TRBV5-5, the J gene TRBJ2-3; the D call may be TRBD1 or TRBD2 (5 bases each). The germline V gene encodes CDR1 SGHKS and CDR2 YYEKEE (reference sequence). V dropped 1 base and J dropped 4 bases, with 7 bases sitting between them. This CDR3 region has 13 residues. CDR3 amino acids: CASSLSGPDTQYF. The CDR3 DNA reads TGTGCCAGCAGCTTGTCGGGGCCAGATACGCAGTATTTT.

This rearrangement joins TRBV12-3 or TRBV12-4 to TRBJ2-1; 7 bases map to TRBD2. The ends lost 1 base at V and 5 bases at J; junction bases unmatched: 5. The CDR3 is 15 residues long. The CDR3 protein is CASSLGTRLDNEQFF. The CDR3 nucleotides are TGTGCCAGCAGTTTAGGGACTAGATTGGACAATGAGCAGTTCTTC.

This clonotype has a count of ten or more. This sequence joins TRBV4-2 and TRBJ1-2; no reliable D call. Germline assignment: CDR1 LGHNA and CDR2 YNFKEQ. The CDR3 extends over 13 amino acids. With 0 bases removed from V and 2 bases from J, the gap between germline ends came to 4 bases. The CDR3 sequence: CASSQDVNYGYTF. The CDR3 coding sequence is TGTGCCAGCAGCCAAGACGTCAACTATGGCTACACCTTC.